The 13 T cell receptor beta chains in this list originate from one sample, sequenced in a study of PD-1 blockade in mismatch repair-deficient tumors. Libraries were prepared by immunoSEQ multiplex PCR; TCRdb keeps only in-frame clonotypes and omits some of them. The table records 90,000 to 130,000 clones, roughly 80% of them present only once. The input for sequencing was peripheral blood, taken more than 58 weeks after starting pembrolizumab. Receptor source: an adult with mismatch repair-deficient cancer.

V is TRBV10-3 and J is TRBJ1-2; 9 nucleotides align to TRBD1. Germline CDR1 ENHRY, CDR2 SYGVKD. The V and J ends lost 6 bases and 7 bases, in that order; junction bases with no gene match: 6. The CDR3 length is 13 residues. In DNA form, the CDR3 reads TGTGCCATCAGGCCAACAGGGGGCAGTGGCTACACCTTC. Translating gives CAIRPTGGSGYTF.

The chain employs TRBV5-6 and TRBJ2-5; 8 bases match TRBD1. The CDR3 length is 16 residues. Unmatched junction bases numbered 13, after V lost 4 bases and J lost 5 bases. Germline loops: CDR1 SGHDT, CDR2 YYEEEE. The CDR3 sequence is CASSALRTGMMETQYF. The CDR3 nucleotides read TGTGCCAGCAGCGCCCTCCGGACAGGGATGATGGAGACCCAGTACTTC.

This clone is deemed medium-sized (0.01 to 0.1%). The rearrangement links TRBV7-2 to TRBJ2-7; D is unclear. CDR3 length: 11 amino acids. From germline, CDR1 is SGHTA and CDR2 FQGNSA. The V end was cut by 5 bases, the J end by 3 bases, with 5 bases between. The DNA for the CDR3 is TGTGCCAGCAGCCCCGGCTACGAGCAGTACTTC. It translates to CASSPGYEQYF.

This clone was found a few times. The rearrangement links TRBV5-1 to TRBJ2-1, with a tentative D call TRBD2 (5 bases). V was pared by 5 bases and J by 7 bases, with 13 bases between. Looked up from germline, CDR1 is SGHRS and CDR2 is YFSETQ. CDR3 length equals 13 residues. CDR3 amino acids: CASSIPPGNEQFF. CDR3 bases: TGCGCCAGCAGTATACCCCCGGGGAATGAGCAGTTCTTC.

This rearrangement joins TRBV29-1 to TRBJ2-3; a weak D match, TRBD2 (6 bases). V was shortened by 1 base and J by 5 bases, with 10 bases between the two germline ends. Germline-derived CDR1 and CDR2 are SQVTM and ANQGSEA. There are 13 residues in the CDR3. This CDR3 reads CSVEVGSVDTQYF. In DNA form, the CDR3 reads TGCAGCGTTGAAGTCGGGAGTGTAGATACGCAGTATTTT.

The V gene is TRBV6-5, the J gene TRBJ1-1; tentative D call: TRBD1 (6 bases). Germline V gene data show CDR1 as MNHEY and CDR2 as SVGAGI. The V gene lost 0 bases and the J gene lost 1 base, with 6 bases spanning the gap. The CDR3 contains 14 residues. The CDR3 nucleotides are TGTGCCAGCAGTTACTCAGGGGGGAACACTGAAGCTTTCTTT. Encoded protein: CASSYSGGNTEAFF.

This chain uses TRBV7-9 with TRBJ1-2; the D gene is possibly TRBD1 (5 bases). V was clipped by 4 bases and J by 3 bases, with 12 bases between them. This CDR3 is built from 14 residues. Germline values: CDR1 SEHNR, CDR2 FQNEAQ (reference sequence). The CDR3 coding sequence is TGTGCCAGCAGCTCCGGGACCACGTACTATGGCTACACCTTC. It specifies CASSSGTTYYGYTF.

The chain links TRBV9 to TRBJ2-7; the D gene could be TRBD1 or TRBD2 (6 bases each). The CDR3 length is 14 residues. V was trimmed by 0 bases and J by 2 bases, leaving 9 bases between them. CDR1 SGDLS and CDR2 YYNGEE come from the germline V gene. CDR3 loop: CASSVAGEAYEQYF. The CDR3 bases are TGTGCCAGCAGCGTAGCAGGGGAGGCCTACGAGCAGTACTTC. Looking up the rest from reference TRBV9 and TRBJ2-7 gives the full variable domain: DSGVTQTPKHLITATGQRVTLRCSPRSGDLSVYWYQQSLDQGLQFLIQYYNGEERAKGNILERFSAQQFPDLHSELNLSSLELGDSALYFCASSVAGEAYEQYFGPGTRLTVT.

The rearrangement uses TRBV5-6 and TRBJ2-1; no clear D gene. Germline V lookup: CDR1 SGHDT, CDR2 YYEEEE. The V end lost 5 bases, the J end lost 3 bases, and 9 bases lay between the germline ends. The CDR3 loop spans 13 amino acids. The CDR3 DNA is TGTGCCAGCAGGAGACCAAACTACAATGAGCAGTTCTTC. This gives the protein CASRRPNYNEQFF.

The rearrangement links TRBV9 to TRBJ2-3; D is perhaps TRBD1 (6 bases). This CDR3 is built from 16 residues. The V gene lost 3 bases and the J gene lost 2 bases, with 16 bases spanning the gap. The V gene's germline CDR1 is SGDLS and CDR2 YYNGEE. CDR3 coding DNA: TGTGCCAGCAGCGGGGCCCTGGACAGTTACACAGATACGCAGTATTTT. It encodes CASSGALDSYTDTQYF.

The chain uses TRBV6-5 and TRBJ1-5; no clear D. The germline gives CDR1 MNHEY, CDR2 SVGAGI. V lost 2 bases and J 0 bases, leaving 2 bases between the germline ends. The CDR3 length is 13 residues. CDR3 coding DNA: TGTGCCAGCAGTTACGATAGCAATCAGCCCCAGCATTTT. It codes for CASSYDSNQPQHF.

The chain employs TRBV6-6 and TRBJ2-7, with D maybe TRBD2 (6 bases). The V end lost 2 bases, the J end lost 5 bases, and 13 bases lay between the germline ends. This CDR3 spans 14 amino acids. Germline CDR1 and CDR2: MNHNY and SVGAGI (reference sequence). CDR3 protein: CASSYPLASNEQYF. For the CDR3, the DNA is TGTGCCAGCAGTTACCCTCTAGCGAGCAACGAGCAGTACTTC.

This chain uses TRBV30 with TRBJ2-4; 7 nucleotides agree with TRBD2. Per germline, CDR1 GTSNPN and CDR2 SVGIG (reference sequence). The CDR3 sequence is 16 residues long. J gave up 3 bases and V 2 bases, and 10 bases lay outside the gene matches. The CDR3 DNA reads TGTGCCTGGAGTTCCAGGGCTAGCGGAGTCAAAAACATTCAGTACTTC. It translates to CAWSSRASGVKNIQYF. Full variable domain (remainder filled in from reference TRBV30 and TRBJ2-4): SQTIHQWPATLVQPVGSPLSLECTVEGTSNPNLYWYRQAAGRGLQLLFYSVGIGQISSEVPQNLSASRPQDRQFILSSKKLLLSDSGFYLCAWSSRASGVKNIQYFGAGTRLSVL.